This TCR beta chain comes out of a study of cytomegalovirus exposure and HLA in healthy donors. This clone was seen more than once but under ten times. Its target is unknown. The CDR3 spans 14 residues. Germline assignment: CDR1 MNHNS and CDR2 SASEGT. Germline trimming cut 4 bases from V and 1 base from J; bases unmatched to any gene: 1. Study-level points and caveats: The likely origin of a cluster of highly shared sequence variants was a sequencing artifact.

PCR involved 60 Vbeta and 13 Jbeta primers. Assay used: immunoSEQ multiplex PCR; TCRdb lists only in-frame clones, some missing. The sample lists fewer than 150,000 clones, 75% to 90% occurring once. The sequence came from a man aged 40-49 years in good health and CMV-seronegative. Sequencing was done on a sample of PBMCs. The chain uses TRBV6-1 and TRBJ1-5, with 7 bases identical to TRBD1. The CDR3 reads CASSAQGSNQPQHF. The CDR3 bases are TGTGCCAGCAGTGCACAGGGGAGCAATCAGCCCCAGCATTTT.